The 29 T cell receptor beta chains below come from one sample, sequenced in a study of human T cells and chemical hapten exposure. Time point defined: pre-sensitization, week 0. Treatment described: therapeutic diphenylcyclopropenone sensitization with weekly scalp DPC. In TCRdb, the RACE reads were re-called with MiXCR into one record per CDR3 protein. The sample holds tens of thousands of distinct CDR3 sequences, about 11% seen once. The sample here was whole blood, taken in connection with sensitization to the hapten diphenylcyclopropenone (DPC). These receptors were taken from a middle-aged woman with alopecia areata. Some clones in this sample may be carry-over from other donors' samples.

The chain joins TRBV27 to TRBJ2-1, with TRBD2 matching over 8 bases. V shed 5 bases and J 9 bases; nucleotides not matched to a gene: 9. The germline V gene has CDR1 MNHEY and CDR2 SMNVEV (reference sequence). The CDR3 totals 14 residues. Here the CDR3 DNA reads TGTGCCAGCAGTAGCGGGAGCTGGGTAGGTGAGCAGTTCTTC. Its translation is CASSSGSWVGEQFF.

This clonotype was recorded many times. This chain joins TRBV10-3 and TRBJ2-1; D may be TRBD2 (5 bases). Germline V CDR1 and CDR2: ENHRY, SYGVKD. The CDR3 sequence is 14 residues long. V lost 7 bases, J lost 1 base, and 11 bases lay in between. This CDR3 is CAITPGVSYNEQFF. In DNA, the CDR3 is TGTGCCATCACCCCCGGGGTATCCTACAATGAGCAGTTCTTC.

V usage is TRBV20-1 and J usage is TRBJ2-3; 12 bases align to TRBD2. This CDR3 region has 14 residues. The germline CDR1 and CDR2 sequences are DFQATT and SNEGSKA (reference sequence). J was trimmed by 4 bases and V by 6 bases; bases with no gene match: 5. CDR3: CSAATSGRSDTQYF. The DNA for the CDR3 is TGCAGTGCCGCGACTAGCGGGAGATCAGATACGCAGTATTTT.

In this sample, this clonotype turned up a few times. This chain links TRBV12-3 or TRBV12-4 with TRBJ2-1; TRBD2 agrees at 7 bases. V lost 6 bases and J lost 6; bases outside the gene matches: 5. There are 13 residues in the CDR3. CDR3: CASRPSGGNEQFF. Here the CDR3 DNA reads TGTGCCAGCAGACCCTCGGGGGGCAATGAGCAGTTCTTC.

The chain uses TRBV9 and TRBJ2-7; no reliable D call. The germline V and J ends were trimmed by 4 bases and 3 bases, with 11 bases remaining between them. CDR3 size: 13 residues. Germline loops: CDR1 SGDLS, CDR2 YYNGEE. The CDR3 reads CASSPPSGYEQYF. CDR3 bases: TGTGCCAGCAGCCCCCCCTCGGGCTACGAGCAGTACTTC.

Turning to this clonotype: This sequence may be a read error, since a much larger clone differs from it by one base. The chain couples TRBV28 to TRBJ2-3, with 12 bases matching TRBD2. Germline CDR1 reads MDHEN; CDR2 reads SYDVKM. The CDR3 consists of 15 residues. The ends lost 6 bases at V and 6 bases at J; junction bases unmatched: 7. The CDR3 nucleotides read TGTGCCAGCAGCCCAAGGACTAGCGGGATGGATACGCAGTATTTT. It is translated as CASSPRTSGMDTQYF.

The J gene is TRBJ2-1, the V gene TRBV7-2; D perhaps matches TRBD1 (5 bases). Trimming shortened V by 4 bases and J by 9 bases, and 19 bases separated the two germline ends. In germline, CDR1 is SGHTA, CDR2 FQGNSA. The CDR3 spans 15 residues. The CDR3 spells CASSSDWGVRIEQFF. The CDR3 nucleotides are TGTGCCAGCAGCTCAGACTGGGGCGTTCGGATTGAGCAGTTCTTC.

V gene TRBV2 combines with J gene TRBJ1-5; 8 bases agree with TRBD1. The CDR3 runs to 16 residues. Germline trimming cut 4 bases from V and 7 bases from J; bases unmatched to any gene: 12. Germline CDR1 reads SNHLY; CDR2 reads FYNNEI. This CDR3 is CASSGTSGGRKQPQHF. CDR3 DNA sequence: TGTGCCAGCAGTGGGACATCAGGGGGCAGAAAACAGCCCCAGCATTTT.

This clonotype was recorded many times. The chain carries TRBV20-1 and TRBJ1-5; no definite D call. This CDR3 contains 14 residues. V was shortened by 3 bases and J by 1 base, with 10 bases between the two germline ends. CDR1 is DFQATT, CDR2 SNEGSKA, per germline (reference sequence). The CDR3 DNA sequence: TGCAGTGCTAGGGTCGCAGTCAGCAATCAGCCCCAGCATTTT. It is translated as CSARVAVSNQPQHF.

This clonotype has at least ten counts. The chain is built from TRBV7-2 and TRBJ2-2; no definite D call. This CDR3 comprises 14 residues. V dropped 1 base and J dropped 5 bases, with 8 bases sitting between them. The germline V gene encodes CDR1 SGHTA and CDR2 FQGNSA. The CDR3 DNA is TGTGCCAGCAGCTTAGTGGTAGGGACCGGGGAGCTGTTTTTT. Translation: CASSLVVGTGELFF.

This clonotype was counted ten times or more. This chain connects TRBV19 to TRBJ1-4; D unresolved. CDR1 and CDR2 from the germline V gene are LNHDA and SQIVND (reference sequence). The CDR3 contains 13 residues. Trimming took off 3 bases at V and 8 bases at J, with 10 bases between the two ends. The CDR3 DNA reads as TGTGCCAGTAGTATGGGAGTAGGAGAAAAACTGTTTTTT. This codes for CASSMGVGEKLFF.

This clonotype was detected only a few times. The V gene is TRBV5-5, the J gene TRBJ1-5; the D is unclear. Germline V lookup: CDR1 SGHKS, CDR2 YYEKEE (reference sequence). Trimming removed 7 bases from V and 8 bases from J, with 19 bases in between. This CDR3 is built from 14 residues. DNA for the CDR3: TGTGCCAGCCGCCTTAGGGCAGACGCGGAGCCCCAGCATTTT. It translates to CASRLRADAEPQHF.

Many counts were recorded for this clonotype. This chain uses TRBV9 with TRBJ2-7; D unresolved. The CDR3 sequence is 13 residues long. V was cut by 2 bases and J by 0 bases, with 6 bases left in between. Germline assignment: CDR1 SGDLS and CDR2 YYNGEE. In nucleotides, the CDR3 is TGTGCCAGCAGCGTGGGCGGCTCCTACGAGCAGTACTTC. Translated: CASSVGGSYEQYF.

The chain carries TRBV7-3 and TRBJ2-2, with 10 bases matching TRBD1. The V gene's germline CDR1 is SGHTA and CDR2 FQGTGA. The V and J ends lost 5 bases and 8 bases, in that order; junction bases with no gene match: 5. This CDR3 is 14 amino acids long. The chain's CDR3 is CASSRTGGTGELFF. CDR3 sequence (DNA): TGTGCCAGCAGCCGGACAGGGGGTACGGGGGAGCTGTTTTTT.

The table lists this clonotype with many counts. This chain connects TRBV7-9 to TRBJ2-1; D unresolved. Germline CDR1 and CDR2: SEHNR and FQNEAQ (reference sequence). This CDR3 has 15 residues. V was shortened by 1 base and J by 7 bases, with 14 bases between the two germline ends. The CDR3 DNA reads as TGTGCCAGCAGCTTAGGCCGGGTCCCCTCTAATGAGCAGTTCTTC. Translation: CASSLGRVPSNEQFF.

This clonotype occurred many times. The CDR3 DNA reads TGTGCCAGCAGTGGTAACAGACCCGCGAACACCGGGGAGCTGTTTTTT. It specifies CASSGNRPANTGELFF. The gene calls are TRBV2 and TRBJ2-2, with no clear D. The CDR3 consists of 16 residues. V dropped 4 bases and J dropped 0 bases, with 12 bases sitting between them. Germline V lookup: CDR1 SNHLY, CDR2 FYNNEI.

There are a few counts of this clonotype. CDR3 bases: TGTGCCAGCAGCTTTGAAGACAGGGGAAGCACTGAAGCTTTCTTT. This codes for CASSFEDRGSTEAFF. The chain carries TRBV7-2 and TRBJ1-1, with 8 nucleotides matching TRBD1. CDR1 is SGHTA and CDR2 is FQGNSA in the germline V gene. The CDR3 length is 15 residues. Unmatched junction bases numbered 7, after V lost 3 bases and J lost 4 bases.

This clonotype was seen at least ten times. The CDR3 nucleotides are TGTGCCAGCAGTTACTCTCCGGGGCAAGGGGACACTGAAGCTTTCTTT. This translates into CASSYSPGQGDTEAFF. The J gene is TRBJ1-1, the V gene TRBV6-6, with D perhaps matching TRBD1 (5 bases). Trimming pared 0 bases from V and 3 bases from J, leaving 14 bases between. Germline assignment: CDR1 MNHNY and CDR2 SVGAGI (reference sequence). The CDR3 length is 16 residues.

This clonotype was detected many times. The V call is TRBV20-1, the J call TRBJ1-4, with D unresolved. The CDR3 is 15 amino acids. V gave up 0 bases and J gave up 1 base, with 9 bases separating them. Germline loops: CDR1 DFQATT, CDR2 SNEGSKA (reference sequence). The CDR3 nucleotides are TGCAGTGCTAGAGATCTGAGGAAAACTAATGAAAAACTGTTTTTT. It codes for CSARDLRKTNEKLFF.

The table lists this clonotype with many counts. The chain recombines TRBV6-2 or TRBV6-3 with TRBJ2-5, with D unclear. Trimming shortened V by 6 bases and J by 9 bases, and 17 bases separated the two germline ends. CDR1 and CDR2 (germline): MNHEY, SVGEGT. The CDR3 has 13 amino acids. CDR3 in amino acids: CASRPDGSRPQYF. Here the CDR3 DNA reads TGTGCCAGCAGGCCGGACGGAAGTAGGCCCCAGTACTTC.

The chain has TRBV28 and TRBJ1-2; D uncertain. V was cut by 8 bases and J by 5 bases, with 6 bases left in between. From germline, CDR1 is MDHEN and CDR2 SYDVKM. The CDR3 sequence is 10 residues long. In DNA, the CDR3 is TGTGCCAGCGGATCATATGGCTACACCTTC. Translated, it gives CASGSYGYTF.

This clonotype is termed medium-sized. The chain joins TRBV29-1 to TRBJ2-7; TRBD1 matches 10 bases. V lost 3 bases, J lost 6 bases, and 14 bases stayed unmatched. Germline CDR1 and CDR2: SQVTM and ANQGSEA. This CDR3 is 16 amino acids long. The CDR3 here is CSVDSAGRTGGAEQYF. The DNA of the CDR3 is TGCAGCGTTGATTCTGCGGGCAGGACAGGGGGGGCCGAGCAGTACTTC.

The chain couples TRBV10-2 to TRBJ2-5, with D hard to call. Germline loops: CDR1 WSHSY, CDR2 SAAADI. There are 15 residues in the CDR3. V was shortened by 3 bases and J by 5 bases, with 16 bases between the two germline ends. CDR3: CASSDWLVRGETQYF. The DNA of the CDR3 is TGCGCCAGCAGTGATTGGCTAGTACGTGGTGAGACCCAGTACTTC.

This clonotype was detected a few times. The V call is TRBV29-1, the J call TRBJ2-7; D remains unclear. Trimming cost V 7 bases and J 0 bases, with 10 bases left between them. CDR1 SQVTM and CDR2 ANQGSEA come from the germline V gene. The CDR3 totals 12 residues. DNA for the CDR3: TGCAGCGCATCCAGTAACTCCTACGAGCAGTACTTC. Translation: CSASSNSYEQYF.

This clonotype was seen many times. The gene calls are TRBV12-3 or TRBV12-4 and TRBJ2-7; 10 nucleotides agree with TRBD1. The CDR3 consists of 16 residues. With 6 bases clipped from V and 4 bases from J, the junction kept 12 bases outside the gene matches. CDR3 residues: CASSPVGTGALYEQYF. The CDR3 nucleotides read TGTGCCAGCAGCCCCGTCGGGACAGGGGCCTTATACGAGCAGTACTTC.

The table lists this clonotype with a few counts. The chain uses TRBV6-5 and TRBJ2-5, with TRBD1 matching 8 bases. The V and J ends lost 0 bases and 10 bases, in that order; junction bases with no gene match: 7. In germline, CDR1 is MNHEY, CDR2 SVGAGI. The length of the CDR3 is 14 residues. The CDR3 sequence: CASSYSDSGQDQYF. Written as DNA, the CDR3 is TGTGCCAGCAGTTACTCGGACTCGGGACAGGACCAGTACTTC.

This clonotype was seen more than once but under ten times. The chain links TRBV10-3 to TRBJ2-1, with unresolved D. V lost 3 bases and J 0 bases, leaving 18 bases between the germline ends. The length of the CDR3 is 18 residues. Germline values: CDR1 ENHRY, CDR2 SYGVKD. Here the CDR3 reads CAISDPWAEISSYNEQFF. The CDR3 DNA is TGTGCCATCAGTGACCCCTGGGCAGAAATCAGCTCCTACAATGAGCAGTTCTTC.

The table lists this clonotype with a few counts. The rearrangement uses TRBV6-2 or TRBV6-3 and TRBJ2-1, with 8 bases matching TRBD2. The germline V gene has CDR1 MNHEY and CDR2 SVGEGT. This CDR3 spans 15 amino acids. V dropped 2 bases and J dropped 4; count of bases not matched to a gene: 4. The CDR3 protein is CASSYPAGAYNEQFF. As DNA, the CDR3 is TGTGCCAGCAGTTACCCAGCGGGAGCTTACAATGAGCAGTTCTTC.

The CDR3 nucleotides read TGTGCCAGCAGTTTAGGAAGACTAGCGGGATCGGGCAATGAGCAGTTCTTC. Translated: CASSLGRLAGSGNEQFF. The V gene is TRBV28, the J gene TRBJ2-1; 11 nucleotides match TRBD2. Germline assignment: CDR1 MDHEN and CDR2 SYDVKM. CDR3 length equals 17 residues. V lost 2 bases and J lost 6; bases outside the gene matches: 9.